The entry that follows covers one T cell receptor beta chain sequence. What it binds is unknown. Germline V gene lookup returns CDR1 LGHDT and CDR2 YNNKEL (reference sequence). The length of the CDR3 is 16 residues. Trimming left V 3 bases short and J 3 bases short, with 18 bases between. A TCRbeta library incorporating unique molecular identifiers was prepared. MiXCR, applied by TCRdb to the PCR reads, yields one record per CDR3 protein. The sample includes around 800,000 distinct CDR3 sequences, approximately 15% of them seen just once. This entry is derived from a study of T-cell reconstitution after alpha-beta-depleted transplantation in children. Study-wide points: As was reported, about two months after transplant, alpha-beta T cells came from several hundred expanded graft clones. Elevated TCRbeta diversity at day 60 was traced, in some patients, to surviving recipient T cells and thymic progenitors. A year post-transplant, T-cell counts and diversity derived mostly from newly produced T cells.

The sample in question was PBMCs, mostly from graft donor cells, obtained 360 days after TCRalphabeta/CD19-depleted stem cell transplant. The sequence was obtained from a male patient younger than 18 who had a stem cell transplant for acute lymphoblastic leukemia, so the T cells may come from the graft donor. The chain carries TRBV3-1 and TRBJ2-7; tentatively, D is TRBD1 or TRBD2 (5 bases each). The CDR3 reads CASSQGPGRVSYEQYF. The DNA for the CDR3 is TGTGCCAGCAGCCAGGGACCCGGACGGGTGAGCTACGAGCAGTACTTC.